The source of this TCR beta chain is a study of blood T cell repertoires in COVID-19. On the study more broadly: COVID-19 samples from acute and convalescent phases originated in the United States, Italy and Spain. The cDNA or gDNA used as material had been derived from T cells, B-cell-depleted T cells, or PBMCs.

CDR3 length equals 17 residues. Methods used by the authors: Estimation of nucleated cell counts relied on the amplification of reference gene primers. Assay used: immunoSEQ multiplex PCR; TCRdb lists only in-frame clones, some missing. For V, J and clone size, that table is used; D and trimming come from the DNA. The table lists 120,000 to 150,000 clones, more than 85% of them singletons. Only one count was recorded for this clone. This chain uses TRBV21-1 with TRBJ1-5; TRBD1, the D gene given by the table, was not confirmed from the DNA. TRBV21-1 is a pseudogene segment. The clonotype comes from a human donor in a cohort sampled during active COVID-19. The sequenced material came from peripheral blood. CDR3 region: CASSKDPQGALRQPQHF. For the CDR3, the DNA is TGTGCCAGCAGCAAAGATCCTCAGGGGGCCCTACGACAGCCCCAGCATTTT.